The clone carrying this T cell receptor beta chain was found many times. The germline V gene encodes CDR1 SEHNR and CDR2 FQNEAQ (reference sequence). The CDR3 spans 15 residues. V shed 5 bases and J shed 3 bases, with 15 bases lying between them. TCRdb re-analysed the 5' RACE reads in MiXCR, keeping a single row per CDR3 protein. The data hold 410,000 or so distinct CDR3 sequences, with 23% observed a single time. This sample is part of a study of T-cell memory formation after mild COVID-19. Sequencing input: PBMCs or a T cell subset sorted from them (not recorded which). This rearrangement joins TRBV7-9 to TRBJ2-3, with a tentative D call TRBD1 (6 bases). The TCR originated in an adult woman who had mild COVID-19 (a few samples of this study predate the infection). Cell type and time point are not known. The CDR3 coding sequence is TGTGCCAGCAGCCGCCGGCAGGACAGAACAGATACGCAGTATTTT. Translating it yields CASSRRQDRTDTQYF.